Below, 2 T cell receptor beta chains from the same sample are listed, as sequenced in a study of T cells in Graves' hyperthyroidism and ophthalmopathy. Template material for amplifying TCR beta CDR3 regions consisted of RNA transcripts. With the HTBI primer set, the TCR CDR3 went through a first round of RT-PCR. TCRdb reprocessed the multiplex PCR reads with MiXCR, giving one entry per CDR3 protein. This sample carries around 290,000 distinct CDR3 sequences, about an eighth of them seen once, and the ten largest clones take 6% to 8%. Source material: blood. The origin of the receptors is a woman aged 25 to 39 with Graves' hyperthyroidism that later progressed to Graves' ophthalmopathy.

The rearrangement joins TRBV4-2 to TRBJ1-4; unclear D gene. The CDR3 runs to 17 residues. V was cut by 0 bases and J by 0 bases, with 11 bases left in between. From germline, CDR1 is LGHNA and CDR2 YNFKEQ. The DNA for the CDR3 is TGTGCCAGCAGCCAAGATCCCGACCTTGCAACTAATGAAAAACTGTTTTTT. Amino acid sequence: CASSQDPDLATNEKLFF.

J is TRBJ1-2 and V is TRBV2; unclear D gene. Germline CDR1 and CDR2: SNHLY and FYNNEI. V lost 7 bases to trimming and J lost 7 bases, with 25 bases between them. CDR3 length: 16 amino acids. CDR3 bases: TGTGCCAGCATCCCAACGGCACTACAAACTACGCGTGGCTACACCTTC. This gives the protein CASIPTALQTTRGYTF.